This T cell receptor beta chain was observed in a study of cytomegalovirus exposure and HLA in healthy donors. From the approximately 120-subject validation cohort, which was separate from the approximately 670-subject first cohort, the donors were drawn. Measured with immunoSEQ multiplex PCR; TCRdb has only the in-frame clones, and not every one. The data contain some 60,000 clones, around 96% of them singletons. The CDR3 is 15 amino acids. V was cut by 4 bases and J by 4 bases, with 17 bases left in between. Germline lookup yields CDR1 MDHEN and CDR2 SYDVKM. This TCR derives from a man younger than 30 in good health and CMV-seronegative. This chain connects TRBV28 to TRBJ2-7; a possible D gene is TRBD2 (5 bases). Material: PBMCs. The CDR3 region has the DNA TGTGCCAGCAGTTGGGATGGGCGCAGCGGATACGAGCAGTACTTC. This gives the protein CASSWDGRSGYEQYF.